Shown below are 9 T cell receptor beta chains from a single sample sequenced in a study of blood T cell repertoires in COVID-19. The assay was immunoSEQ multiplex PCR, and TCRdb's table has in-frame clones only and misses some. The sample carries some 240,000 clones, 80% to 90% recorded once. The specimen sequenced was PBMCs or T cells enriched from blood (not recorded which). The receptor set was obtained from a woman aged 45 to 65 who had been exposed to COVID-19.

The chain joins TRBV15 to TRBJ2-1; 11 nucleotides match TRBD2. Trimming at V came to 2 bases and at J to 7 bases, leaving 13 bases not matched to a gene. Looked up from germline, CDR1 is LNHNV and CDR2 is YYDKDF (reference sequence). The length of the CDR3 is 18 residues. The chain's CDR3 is CATSRTRTGLADRNEQFF. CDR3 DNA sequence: TGTGCCACCAGCAGAACCCGAACGGGACTAGCGGACCGTAATGAGCAGTTCTTC.

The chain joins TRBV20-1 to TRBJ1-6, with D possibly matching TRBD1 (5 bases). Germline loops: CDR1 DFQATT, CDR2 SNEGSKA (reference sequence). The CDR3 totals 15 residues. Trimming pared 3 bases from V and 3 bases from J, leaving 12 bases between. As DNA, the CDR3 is TGCAGTGCTAGTAGGGGAAATCTCTATAATTCACCCCTCCACTTT. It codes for CSASRGNLYNSPLHF.

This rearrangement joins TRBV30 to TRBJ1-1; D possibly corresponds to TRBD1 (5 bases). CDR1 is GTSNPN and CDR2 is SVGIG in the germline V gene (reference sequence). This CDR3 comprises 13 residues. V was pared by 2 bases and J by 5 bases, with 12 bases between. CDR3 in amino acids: CAWSPTGVTEAFF. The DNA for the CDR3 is TGTGCCTGGAGTCCTACAGGAGTAACTGAAGCTTTCTTT.

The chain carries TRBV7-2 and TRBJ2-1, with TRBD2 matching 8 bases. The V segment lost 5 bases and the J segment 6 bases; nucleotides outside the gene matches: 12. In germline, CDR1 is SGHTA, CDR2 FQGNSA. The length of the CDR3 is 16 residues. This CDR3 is CASSPAWLAGFNEQFF. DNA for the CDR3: TGTGCCAGCAGCCCTGCCTGGCTAGCGGGCTTCAATGAGCAGTTCTTC.

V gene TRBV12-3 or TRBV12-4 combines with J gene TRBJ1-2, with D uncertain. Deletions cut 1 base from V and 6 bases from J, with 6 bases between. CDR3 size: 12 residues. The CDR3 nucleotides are TGTGCCAGCAGTTTAGTCGAGCATGGCTACACCTTC. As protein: CASSLVEHGYTF.

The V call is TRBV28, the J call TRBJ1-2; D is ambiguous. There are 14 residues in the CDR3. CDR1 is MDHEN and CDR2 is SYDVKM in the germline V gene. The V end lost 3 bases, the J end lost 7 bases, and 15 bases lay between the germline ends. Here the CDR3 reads CASSFSGASGGYTF. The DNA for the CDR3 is TGTGCCAGCAGTTTTTCAGGCGCGTCTGGTGGCTACACCTTC.

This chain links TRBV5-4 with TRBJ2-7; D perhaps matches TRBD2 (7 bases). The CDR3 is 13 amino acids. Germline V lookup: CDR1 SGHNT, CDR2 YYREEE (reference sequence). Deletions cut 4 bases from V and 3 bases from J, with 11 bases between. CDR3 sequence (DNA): TGTGCCAGCAGCGGGGGGGGACACTACGAGCAGTACTTC. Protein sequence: CASSGGGHYEQYF.

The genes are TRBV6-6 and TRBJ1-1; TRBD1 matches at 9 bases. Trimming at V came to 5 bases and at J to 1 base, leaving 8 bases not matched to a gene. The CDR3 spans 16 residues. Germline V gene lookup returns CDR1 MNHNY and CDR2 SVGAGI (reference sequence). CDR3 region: CASSKRQGQGNTEAFF. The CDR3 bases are TGTGCCAGCAGTAAACGGCAGGGACAGGGGAACACTGAAGCTTTCTTT.

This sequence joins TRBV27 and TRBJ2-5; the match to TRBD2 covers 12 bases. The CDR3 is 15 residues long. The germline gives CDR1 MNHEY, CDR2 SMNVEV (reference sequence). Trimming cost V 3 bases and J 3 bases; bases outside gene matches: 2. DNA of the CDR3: TGTGCCAGCAGTTTTCTAGCGGGAGGGAAAGAGACCCAGTACTTC. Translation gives CASSFLAGGKETQYF.